This passage covers 5 T cell receptor beta chains from one sample sequenced in a study of shared clonotypes between healthy human individuals (dated by TCRdb to the early 2020s). Receptors were amplified or captured by the immunoSEQ multiplex PCR assay. This is the immuneACCESS table as TCRdb keeps it, with only in-frame sequences that have V and J called. A part of the clones is gone; compared with another copy, unresolved V genes explain less than half, and the rest is unexplained. The sample table holds roughly 1,500,000 clones, of which under 99% were seen once. 0.4% to 0.45% of the sample goes to the ten largest clones. The sequencing sample was made of naive CD4+ T cells sorted from blood. The intended sense of this specimen's cell subset or site label: CD45RA+ positively selected. The receptors were gathered from a man aged 25-45 years in good health.

The chain recombines TRBV11-3 with TRBJ2-3; the D is unclear. The CDR3 is 12 amino acids. Per germline, CDR1 SGHNT and CDR2 YENEEA. V was shortened by 2 bases and J by 6 bases, with 6 bases between the two germline ends. The CDR3 bases are TGTGCCAGCAGCTTAAGTGCGGATACGCAGTATTTT. Protein product: CASSLSADTQYF.

DNA of the CDR3: TGTGCCAGCAGCACCTTGGTAGGAGGGGACTACGAGCAGTACTTC. This gives the protein CASSTLVGGDYEQYF. This chain connects TRBV28 to TRBJ2-7; tentative D call: TRBD2 (6 bases). With 6 bases removed from V and 3 bases from J, the gap between germline ends came to 18 bases. Germline values: CDR1 MDHEN, CDR2 SYDVKM. The CDR3 has 15 amino acids.

The rearrangement joins TRBV11-2 to TRBJ2-5; D is perhaps TRBD2 (6 bases). The CDR3 contains 16 residues. Trimming stripped 0 bases from V and 5 bases from J, with 16 bases between. CDR1 is SGHAT and CDR2 is FQNNGV in the germline V gene. The CDR3 sequence: CASSLEGGLGGETQYF. CDR3 in DNA: TGTGCCAGCAGCTTAGAGGGGGGTCTTGGAGGGGAGACCCAGTACTTC.

The chain joins TRBV4-1 to TRBJ2-7; TRBD1 aligns across 7 bases. CDR1 MGHRA and CDR2 YSYEKL come from the germline V gene. Trimming cost V 0 bases and J 3 bases; bases outside gene matches: 8. This CDR3 comprises 16 residues. CDR3: CASSQEQGRGDYEQYF. Here the CDR3 DNA reads TGCGCCAGCAGCCAAGAACAGGGGCGCGGCGACTACGAGCAGTACTTC.

The gene calls are TRBV29-1 and TRBJ1-1, with D hard to call. The CDR3 length is 12 residues. Trimming removed 3 bases from V and 3 bases from J, with 8 bases in between. Germline loops: CDR1 SQVTM, CDR2 ANQGSEA. CDR3 coding DNA: TGCAGCGTTGATTGGGGTGACACTGAAGCTTTCTTT. Translating it yields CSVDWGDTEAFF.